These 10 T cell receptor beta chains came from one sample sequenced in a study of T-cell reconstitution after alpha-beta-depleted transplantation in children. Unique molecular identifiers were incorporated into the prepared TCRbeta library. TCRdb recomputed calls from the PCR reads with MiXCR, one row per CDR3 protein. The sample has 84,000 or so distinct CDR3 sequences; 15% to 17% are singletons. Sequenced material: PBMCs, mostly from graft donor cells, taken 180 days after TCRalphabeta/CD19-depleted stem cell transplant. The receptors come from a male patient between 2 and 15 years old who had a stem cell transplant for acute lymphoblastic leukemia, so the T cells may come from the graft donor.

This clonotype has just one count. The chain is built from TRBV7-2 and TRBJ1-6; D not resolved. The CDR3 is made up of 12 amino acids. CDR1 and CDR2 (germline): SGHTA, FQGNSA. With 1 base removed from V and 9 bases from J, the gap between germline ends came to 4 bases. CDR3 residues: CASSLEVSPLHF. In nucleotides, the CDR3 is TGTGCCAGCAGCTTAGAGGTTTCACCCCTCCACTTT.

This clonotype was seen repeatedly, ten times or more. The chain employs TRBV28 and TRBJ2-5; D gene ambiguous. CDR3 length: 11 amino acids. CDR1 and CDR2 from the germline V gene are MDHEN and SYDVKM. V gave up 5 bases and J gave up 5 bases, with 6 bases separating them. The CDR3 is CASSTWETQYF. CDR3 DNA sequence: TGTGCCAGCAGTACCTGGGAGACCCAGTACTTC.

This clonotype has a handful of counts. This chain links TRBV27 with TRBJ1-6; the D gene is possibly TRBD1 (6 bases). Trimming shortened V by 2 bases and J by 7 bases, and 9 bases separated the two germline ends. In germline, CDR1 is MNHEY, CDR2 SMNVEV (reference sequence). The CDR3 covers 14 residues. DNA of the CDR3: TGTGCCAGCAGTTTACCGGGGGCGAATTCACCCCTCCACTTT. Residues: CASSLPGANSPLHF.

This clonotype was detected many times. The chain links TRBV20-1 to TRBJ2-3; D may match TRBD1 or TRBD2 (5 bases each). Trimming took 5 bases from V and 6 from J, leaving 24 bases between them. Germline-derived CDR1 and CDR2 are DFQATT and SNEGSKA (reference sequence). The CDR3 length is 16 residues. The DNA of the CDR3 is TGCAGTGCTGAACGGCTAACCGGGACCCGCTTGGATACGCAGTATTTT. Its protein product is CSAERLTGTRLDTQYF.

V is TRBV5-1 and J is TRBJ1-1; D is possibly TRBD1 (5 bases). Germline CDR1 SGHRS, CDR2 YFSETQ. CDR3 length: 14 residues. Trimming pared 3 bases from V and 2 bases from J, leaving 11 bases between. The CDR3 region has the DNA TGCGCCAGCAGCTGGGCGGGGCGTAACACTGAAGCTTTCTTT. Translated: CASSWAGRNTEAFF.

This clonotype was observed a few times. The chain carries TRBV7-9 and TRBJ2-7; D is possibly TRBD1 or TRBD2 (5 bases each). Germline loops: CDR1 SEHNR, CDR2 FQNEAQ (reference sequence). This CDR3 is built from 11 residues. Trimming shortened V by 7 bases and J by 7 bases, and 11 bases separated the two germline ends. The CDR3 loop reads CASTGTREQYF. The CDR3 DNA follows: TGTGCCAGCACTGGGACGAGGGAGCAGTACTTC.

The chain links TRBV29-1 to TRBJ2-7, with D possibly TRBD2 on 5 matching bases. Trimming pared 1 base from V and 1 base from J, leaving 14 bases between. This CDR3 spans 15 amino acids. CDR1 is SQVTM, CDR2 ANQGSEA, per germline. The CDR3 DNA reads TGCAGCGTTGAAGCCGAACTAGGAAGTTCCTACGAGCAGTACTTC. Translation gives CSVEAELGSSYEQYF.

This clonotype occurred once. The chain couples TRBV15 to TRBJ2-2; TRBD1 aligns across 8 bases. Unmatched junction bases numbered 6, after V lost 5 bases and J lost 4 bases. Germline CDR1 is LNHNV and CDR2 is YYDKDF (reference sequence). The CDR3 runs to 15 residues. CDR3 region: CATSGQGNGTGELFF. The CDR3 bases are TGTGCCACCAGCGGACAGGGTAATGGCACCGGGGAGCTGTTTTTT.

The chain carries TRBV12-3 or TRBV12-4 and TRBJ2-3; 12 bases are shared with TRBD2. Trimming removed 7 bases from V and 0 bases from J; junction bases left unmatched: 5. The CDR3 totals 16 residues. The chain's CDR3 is CASTRTSGDSTDTQYF. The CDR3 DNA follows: TGTGCCAGCACCAGGACTAGCGGGGACAGCACAGATACGCAGTATTTT.

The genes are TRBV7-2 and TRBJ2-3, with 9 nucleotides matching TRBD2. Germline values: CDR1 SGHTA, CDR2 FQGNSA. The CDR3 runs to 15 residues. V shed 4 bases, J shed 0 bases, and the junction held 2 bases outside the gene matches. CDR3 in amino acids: CASSWSGGSTDTQYF. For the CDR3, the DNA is TGTGCCAGCAGCTGGAGCGGGGGGAGCACAGATACGCAGTATTTT.